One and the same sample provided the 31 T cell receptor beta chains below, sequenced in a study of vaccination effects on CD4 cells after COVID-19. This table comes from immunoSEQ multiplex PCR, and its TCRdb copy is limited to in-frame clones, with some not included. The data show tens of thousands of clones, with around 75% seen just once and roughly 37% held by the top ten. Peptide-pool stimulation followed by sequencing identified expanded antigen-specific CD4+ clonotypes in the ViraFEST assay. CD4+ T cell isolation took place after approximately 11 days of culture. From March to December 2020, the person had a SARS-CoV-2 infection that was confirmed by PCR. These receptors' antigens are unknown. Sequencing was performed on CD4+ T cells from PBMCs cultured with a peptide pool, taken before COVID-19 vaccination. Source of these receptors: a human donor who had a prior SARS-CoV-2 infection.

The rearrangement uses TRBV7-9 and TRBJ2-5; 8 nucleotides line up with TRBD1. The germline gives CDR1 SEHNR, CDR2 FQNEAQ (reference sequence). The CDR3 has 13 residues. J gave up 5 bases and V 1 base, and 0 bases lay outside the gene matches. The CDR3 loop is CASSLGTGETQYF. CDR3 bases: TGTGCCAGCAGCTTAGGGACAGGGGAGACCCAGTACTTC.

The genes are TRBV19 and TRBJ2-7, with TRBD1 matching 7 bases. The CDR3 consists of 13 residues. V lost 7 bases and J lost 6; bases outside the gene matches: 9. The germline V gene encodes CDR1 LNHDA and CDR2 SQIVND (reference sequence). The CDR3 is CASTRHTGVEQYF. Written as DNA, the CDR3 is TGTGCCAGTACACGACATACAGGGGTCGAGCAGTACTTC.

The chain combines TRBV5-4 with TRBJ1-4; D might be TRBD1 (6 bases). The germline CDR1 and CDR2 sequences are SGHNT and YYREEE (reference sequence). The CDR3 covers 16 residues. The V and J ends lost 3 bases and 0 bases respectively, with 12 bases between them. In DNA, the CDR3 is TGTGCCAGCAGCTCGGGAGAGGGGGCAACTAATGAAAAACTGTTTTTT. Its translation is CASSSGEGATNEKLFF.

CDR3 DNA: TGTGCCAGCAGCCCCCGGACAGGGACGGGGGAGCAGTACTTC. Its translation is CASSPRTGTGEQYF. The J gene is TRBJ2-7, the V gene TRBV7-9, with 8 bases aligning to TRBD1. The ends lost 5 bases at V and 7 bases at J; junction bases unmatched: 10. Per germline, CDR1 SEHNR and CDR2 FQNEAQ (reference sequence). The CDR3 has 14 residues.

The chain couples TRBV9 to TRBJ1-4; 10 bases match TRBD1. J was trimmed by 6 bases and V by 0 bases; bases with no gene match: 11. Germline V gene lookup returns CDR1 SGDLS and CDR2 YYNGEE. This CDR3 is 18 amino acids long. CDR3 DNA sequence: TGTGCCAGCAGCGTAGGACAGGGGGCCCCACTACGGGATGAAAAACTGTTTTTT. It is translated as CASSVGQGAPLRDEKLFF.

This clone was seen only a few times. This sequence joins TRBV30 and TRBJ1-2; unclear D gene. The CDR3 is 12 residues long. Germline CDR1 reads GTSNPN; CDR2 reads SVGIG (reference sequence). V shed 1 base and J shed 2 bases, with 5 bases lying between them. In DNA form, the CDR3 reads TGTGCCTGGAGTGGGCGGAACTATGGCTACACCTTC. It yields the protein CAWSGRNYGYTF.

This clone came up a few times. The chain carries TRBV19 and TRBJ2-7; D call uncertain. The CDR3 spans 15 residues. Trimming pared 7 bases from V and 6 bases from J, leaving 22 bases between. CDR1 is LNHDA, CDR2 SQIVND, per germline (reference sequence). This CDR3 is CASIRFRTGLLEQYF. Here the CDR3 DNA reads TGTGCCAGTATCCGGTTTCGGACCGGGCTACTCGAGCAGTACTTC.

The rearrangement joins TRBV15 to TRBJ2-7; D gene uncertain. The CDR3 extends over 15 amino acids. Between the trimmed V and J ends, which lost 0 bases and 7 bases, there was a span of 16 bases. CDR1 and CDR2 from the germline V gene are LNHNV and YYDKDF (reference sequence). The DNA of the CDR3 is TGTGCCACCAGCAGAGATCGCTGGCAGGTTTCGGAGCAGTACTTC. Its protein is CATSRDRWQVSEQYF.

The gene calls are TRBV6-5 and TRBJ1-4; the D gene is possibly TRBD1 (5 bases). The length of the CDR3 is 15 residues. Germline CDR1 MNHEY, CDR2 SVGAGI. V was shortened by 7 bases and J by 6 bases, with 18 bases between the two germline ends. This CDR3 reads CASIPGRDGYEKLFF. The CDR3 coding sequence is TGTGCCAGCATTCCGGGACGGGACGGGTATGAAAAACTGTTTTTT.

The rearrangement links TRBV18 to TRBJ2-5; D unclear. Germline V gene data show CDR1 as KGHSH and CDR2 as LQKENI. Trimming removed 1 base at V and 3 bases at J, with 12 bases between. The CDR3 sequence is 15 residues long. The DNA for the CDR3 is TGTGCCAGCTCACCACGGCCCTCGGCAGAAGAGACCCAGTACTTC. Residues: CASSPRPSAEETQYF.

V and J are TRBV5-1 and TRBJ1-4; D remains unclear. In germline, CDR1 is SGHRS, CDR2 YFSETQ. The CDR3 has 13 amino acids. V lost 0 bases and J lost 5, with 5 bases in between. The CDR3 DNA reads TGCGCCAGCAGCTTGGGATCGAATGAAAAACTGTTTTTT. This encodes CASSLGSNEKLFF.

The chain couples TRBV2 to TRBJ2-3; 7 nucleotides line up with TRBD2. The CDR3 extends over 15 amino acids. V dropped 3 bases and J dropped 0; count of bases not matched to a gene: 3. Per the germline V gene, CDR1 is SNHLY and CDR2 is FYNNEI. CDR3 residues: CASSDWRGSTDTQYF. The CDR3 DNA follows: TGTGCCAGCAGTGATTGGCGGGGGAGCACAGATACGCAGTATTTT.

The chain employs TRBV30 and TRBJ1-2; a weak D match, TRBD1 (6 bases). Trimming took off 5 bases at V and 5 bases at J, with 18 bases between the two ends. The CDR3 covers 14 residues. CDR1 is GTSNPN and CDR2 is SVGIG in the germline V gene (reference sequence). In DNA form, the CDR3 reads TGTGCCTGGGGGACGAAGGGGGGCGGATATGGCTACACCTTC. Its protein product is CAWGTKGGGYGYTF.

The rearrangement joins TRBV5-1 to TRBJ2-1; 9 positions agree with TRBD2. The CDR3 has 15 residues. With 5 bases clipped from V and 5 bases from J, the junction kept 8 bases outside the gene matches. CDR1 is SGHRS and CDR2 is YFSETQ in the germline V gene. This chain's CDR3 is CASRGLAGSDNEQFF. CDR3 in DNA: TGCGCCAGCAGGGGGCTAGCGGGGAGCGACAATGAGCAGTTCTTC. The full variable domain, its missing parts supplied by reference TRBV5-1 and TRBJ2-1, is KAGVTQTPRYLIKTRGQQVTLSCSPISGHRSVSWYQQTPGQGLQFLFEYFSETQRNKGNFPGRFSGRQFSNSRSEMNVSTLELGDSALYLCASRGLAGSDNEQFFGPGTRLTVL.

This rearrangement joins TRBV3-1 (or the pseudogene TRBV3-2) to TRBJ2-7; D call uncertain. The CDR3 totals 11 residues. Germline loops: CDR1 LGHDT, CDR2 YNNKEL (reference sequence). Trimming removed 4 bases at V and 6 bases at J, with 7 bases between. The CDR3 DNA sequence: TGTGCCAGCAGCCTAGGCAGCGAGCAGTACTTC. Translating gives CASSLGSEQYF.

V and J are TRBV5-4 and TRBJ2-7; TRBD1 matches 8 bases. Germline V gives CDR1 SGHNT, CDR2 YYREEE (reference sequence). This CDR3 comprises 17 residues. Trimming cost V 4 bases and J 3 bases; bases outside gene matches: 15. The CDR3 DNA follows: TGTGCCAGCAGCCCCTCAAGTCGGACAGGGCTTCGCTACGAGCAGTACTTC. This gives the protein CASSPSSRTGLRYEQYF.

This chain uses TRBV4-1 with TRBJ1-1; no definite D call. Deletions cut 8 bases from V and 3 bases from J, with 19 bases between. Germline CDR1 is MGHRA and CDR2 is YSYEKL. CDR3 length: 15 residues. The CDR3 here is CASGNLGTRDTEAFF. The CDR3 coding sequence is TGCGCCAGCGGAAACCTCGGTACCCGGGACACTGAAGCTTTCTTT.

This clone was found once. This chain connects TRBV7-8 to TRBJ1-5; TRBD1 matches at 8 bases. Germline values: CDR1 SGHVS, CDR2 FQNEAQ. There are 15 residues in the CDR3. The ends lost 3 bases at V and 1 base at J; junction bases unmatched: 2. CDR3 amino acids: CASSFNRGSNQPQHF. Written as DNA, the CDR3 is TGTGCCAGCAGCTTCAACAGGGGGAGCAATCAGCCCCAGCATTTT.

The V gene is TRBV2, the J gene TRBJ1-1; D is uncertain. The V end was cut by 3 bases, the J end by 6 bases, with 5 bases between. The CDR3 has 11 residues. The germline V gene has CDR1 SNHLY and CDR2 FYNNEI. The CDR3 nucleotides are TGTGCCAGCAGTGAGTGGGCTGAAGCTTTCTTT. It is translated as CASSEWAEAFF.

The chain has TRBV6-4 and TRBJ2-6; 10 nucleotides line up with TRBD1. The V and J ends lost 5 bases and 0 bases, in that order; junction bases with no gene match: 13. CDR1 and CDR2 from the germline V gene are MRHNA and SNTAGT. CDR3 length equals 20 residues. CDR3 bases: TGTGCCAGCAGTCACGGTTCTAGACAGGGGGCTCGCTCTGGGGCCAACGTCCTGACTTTC. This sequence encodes CASSHGSRQGARSGANVLTF.

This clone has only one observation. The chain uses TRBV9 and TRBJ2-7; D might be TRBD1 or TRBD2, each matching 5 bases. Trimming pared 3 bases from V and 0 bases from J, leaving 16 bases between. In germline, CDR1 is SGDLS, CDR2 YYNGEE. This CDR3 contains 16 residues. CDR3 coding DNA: TGTGCCAGCAGCGCATATTCGGGACCAAGCTCCTACGAGCAGTACTTC. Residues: CASSAYSGPSSYEQYF.

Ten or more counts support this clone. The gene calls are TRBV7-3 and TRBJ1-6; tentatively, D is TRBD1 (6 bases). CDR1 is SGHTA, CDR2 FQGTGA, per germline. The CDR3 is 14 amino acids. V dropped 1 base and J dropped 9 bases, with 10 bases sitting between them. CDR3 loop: CASSLRGGGSPLHF. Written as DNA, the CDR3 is TGTGCCAGCAGCTTAAGAGGGGGAGGTTCACCCCTCCACTTT.

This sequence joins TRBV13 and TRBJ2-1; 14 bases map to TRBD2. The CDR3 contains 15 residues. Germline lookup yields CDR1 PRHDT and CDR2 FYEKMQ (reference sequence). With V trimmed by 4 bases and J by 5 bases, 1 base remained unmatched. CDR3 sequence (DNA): TGTGCCAGCAGCTCGGGACTAGCGGGGGACAATGAGCAGTTCTTC. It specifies CASSSGLAGDNEQFF.

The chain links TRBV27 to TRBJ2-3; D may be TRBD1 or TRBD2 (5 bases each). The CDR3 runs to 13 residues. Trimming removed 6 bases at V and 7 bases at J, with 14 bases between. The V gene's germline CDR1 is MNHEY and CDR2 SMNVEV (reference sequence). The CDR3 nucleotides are TGTGCCAGCAGCCCACTCCGGGGCCATACGCAGTATTTT. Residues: CASSPLRGHTQYF.

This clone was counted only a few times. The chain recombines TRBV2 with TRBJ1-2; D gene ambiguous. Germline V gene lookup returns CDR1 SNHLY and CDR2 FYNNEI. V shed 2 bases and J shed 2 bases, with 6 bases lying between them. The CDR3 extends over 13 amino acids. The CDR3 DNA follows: TGTGCCAGCAGTGAATTATTAAACTATGGCTACACCTTC. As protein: CASSELLNYGYTF. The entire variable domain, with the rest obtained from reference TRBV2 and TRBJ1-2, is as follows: EPEVTQTPSHQVTQMGQEVILRCVPISNHLYFYWYRQILGQKVEFLVSFYNNEISEKSEIFDDQFSVERPDGSNFTLKIRSTKLEDSAMYFCASSELLNYGYTFGSGTRLTVV.

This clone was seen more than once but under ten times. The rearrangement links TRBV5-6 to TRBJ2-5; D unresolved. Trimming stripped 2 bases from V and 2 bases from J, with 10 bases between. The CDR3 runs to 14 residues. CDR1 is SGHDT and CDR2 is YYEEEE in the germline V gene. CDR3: CASSFGSHQETQYF. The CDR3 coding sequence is TGTGCCAGCAGCTTTGGGTCGCATCAAGAGACCCAGTACTTC.

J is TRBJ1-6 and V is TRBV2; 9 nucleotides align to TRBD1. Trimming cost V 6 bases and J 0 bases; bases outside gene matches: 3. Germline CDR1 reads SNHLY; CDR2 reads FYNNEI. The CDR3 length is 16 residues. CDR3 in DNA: TGTGCCAGCAGGGGGACAGGGAGCTCCTATAATTCACCCCTCCACTTT. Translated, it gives CASRGTGSSYNSPLHF.

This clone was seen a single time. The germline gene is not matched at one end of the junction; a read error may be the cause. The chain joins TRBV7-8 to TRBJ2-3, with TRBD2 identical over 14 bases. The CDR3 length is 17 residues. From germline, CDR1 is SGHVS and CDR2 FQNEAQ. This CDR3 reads CASTLGLAGGRADTQYF. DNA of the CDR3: TGTGCCAGCACCTTAGGACTAGCGGGGGGAAGGGCAGATACGCAGTATTTT.

The CDR3: CASSPPPGAGPQHF. The CDR3 bases are TGTGCCAGCAGTCCCCCCCCAGGGGCCGGGCCCCAGCATTTT. The chain couples TRBV28 to TRBJ1-5; maybe TRBD1 (6 bases). The CDR3 has 14 residues. Trimming took off 5 bases at V and 9 bases at J, with 17 bases between the two ends. CDR1 and CDR2 (germline): MDHEN, SYDVKM.

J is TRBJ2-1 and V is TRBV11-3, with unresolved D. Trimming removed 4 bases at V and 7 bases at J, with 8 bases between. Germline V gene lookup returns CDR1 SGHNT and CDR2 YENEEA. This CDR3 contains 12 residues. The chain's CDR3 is CASSSSGNEQFF. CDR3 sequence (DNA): TGTGCCAGCAGCTCAAGTGGGAATGAGCAGTTCTTC.

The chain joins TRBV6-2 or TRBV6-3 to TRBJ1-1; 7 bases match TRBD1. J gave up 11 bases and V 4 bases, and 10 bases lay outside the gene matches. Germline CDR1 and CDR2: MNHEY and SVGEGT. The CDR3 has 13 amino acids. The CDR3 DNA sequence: TGTGCCAGCAGTTCGACAGGGAGGTTCAATGCTTTCTTT. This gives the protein CASSSTGRFNAFF.